The subject of this entry is one TCR beta chain. The record originates from a study of blood T cell repertoires in COVID-19. On the study more broadly: Sources were T cells, B-cell-depleted T cells, or PBMCs; the material itself was cDNA or gDNA.

This CDR3 is 13 amino acids long. Between the trimmed V and J ends, which lost 8 bases and 0 bases, there was a span of 10 bases. The germline gives CDR1 MDHEN, CDR2 SYDVKM. Generated by immunoSEQ multiplex PCR, the TCRdb table keeps only in-frame clones and is missing some. The data show tens of thousands of clones, around 82% seen once. This receptor was identified in a human donor in a cohort sampled during active COVID-19. V usage is TRBV28 and J usage is TRBJ1-2; D may be TRBD1 (5 bases). What was sequenced was peripheral blood. The CDR3 is CASGGGANYGYTF. The CDR3 nucleotides are TGTGCCAGCGGCGGAGGGGCTAACTATGGCTACACCTTC.